These T cell receptor beta chains were read from a single sample in a study of cytomegalovirus exposure and HLA in healthy donors. Method: immunoSEQ multiplex PCR; TCRdb's copy keeps in-frame clones and lacks some. The data hold some 200,000 clones, with about 78% observed a single time. Sequences were obtained from PBMCs. The receptors here all came from a woman aged 30 to 39 in good health and CMV-seronegative. CDR3s include the opening cysteine and the closing phenylalanine or tryptophan. D genes are given only for firm matches. Some rows have no size entry. The others give once, few or many, or a class for an expanded clone.

J	V	D	size	CDR3	DNA
TRBJ1-2	TRBV2	NA	NA	CASSDDEWGYTF	TGTGCCAGCAGTGACGATGAGTGGGGCTACACCTTC
TRBJ1-4	TRBV4-1	TRBD1	NA	CASSQTGTGSRAYEKLFF	TGCGCCAGCAGCCAAACCGGGACAGGGTCCAGGGCTTATGAAAAACTGTTTTTT
TRBJ2-3	TRBV9	NA	NA	CASSVAGTSTDTQYF	TGTGCCAGCAGCGTAGCGGGGACTAGCACAGATACGCAGTATTTT
TRBJ2-3	TRBV9	TRBD1	NA	CASRTGTGGSTDTQYF	TGTGCCAGCAGAACCGGGACAGGGGGTTCCACAGATACGCAGTATTTT
TRBJ1-1	TRBV5-1	NA	NA	CASSYGTFEGGTEAFF	TGCGCCAGCAGCTACGGGACCTTTGAAGGGGGCACTGAAGCTTTCTTT
TRBJ1-6	TRBV2	NA	NA	CASRWTVPYMNSPLHF	TGTGCCAGCAGGTGGACAGTTCCTTATATGAATTCACCCCTCCACTTT
TRBJ2-3	TRBV5-1	NA	NA	CASSPLVGAADTQYF	TGCGCCAGCAGCCCGCTAGTGGGGGCCGCAGATACGCAGTATTTT
TRBJ2-2	TRBV7-9	NA	NA	CASSPGTNTGELFF	TGTGCCAGCAGCCCAGGGACAAACACCGGGGAGCTGTTTTTT
TRBJ2-7	TRBV5-5	NA	NA	CASSLRRVGGSSEQYF	TGTGCCAGCAGCTTGCGCCGGGTGGGCGGGTCATCCGAGCAGTACTTC
TRBJ2-3	TRBV14	TRBD2	NA	CASSLLAGGNTDTQYF	TGTGCCAGCAGCCTGCTAGCGGGAGGGAACACAGATACGCAGTATTTT
TRBJ2-5	TRBV5-1	TRBD2	NA	CASSLGLAGKETQYF	TGCGCCAGCAGCTTGGGACTAGCGGGAAAAGAGACCCAGTACTTC
TRBJ1-4	TRBV2	TRBD1	NA	CASGTESNEKLFF	TGTGCCAGCGGGACAGAATCAAATGAAAAACTGTTTTTT
TRBJ2-5	TRBV29-1	TRBD1	NA	CSVDEQGAGTQYF	TGCAGCGTTGACGAACAGGGGGCGGGGACCCAGTACTTC
TRBJ1-4	TRBV7-8	NA	once	CASRRKAEEKLFF	TGTGCCAGCCGTCGAAAGGCGGAGGAAAAACTGTTTTTT
TRBJ1-2	TRBV4-1	TRBD1	NA	CASSQPRDSKGYTF	TGCGCCAGCAGCCAGCCCCGGGACAGTAAGGGCTACACCTTC